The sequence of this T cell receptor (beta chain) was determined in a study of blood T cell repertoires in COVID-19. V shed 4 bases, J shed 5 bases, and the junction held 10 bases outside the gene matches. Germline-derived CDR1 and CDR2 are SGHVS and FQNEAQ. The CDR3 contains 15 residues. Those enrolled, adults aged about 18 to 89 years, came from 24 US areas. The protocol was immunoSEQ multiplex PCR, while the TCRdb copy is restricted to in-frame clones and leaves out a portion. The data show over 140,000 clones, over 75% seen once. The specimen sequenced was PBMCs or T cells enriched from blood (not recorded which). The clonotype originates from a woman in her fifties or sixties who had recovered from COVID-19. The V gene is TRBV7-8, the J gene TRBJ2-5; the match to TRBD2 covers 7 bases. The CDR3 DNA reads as TGTGCCAGCAGCTGGCCAGCGGGGTATGAGGAGACCCAGTACTTC. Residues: CASSWPAGYEETQYF.